Given below is one T cell receptor beta chain in context. Its matching antigen is unknown. This tumor tissue came from a pretreatment baseline collection. This entry comes from a study of circulating tumor DNA in untreated peripheral T-cell lymphoma. Broader study findings: Tumor-specific clonotypes: identified in approximately 80% of patients, over 85% of baseline tissues.

Germline values: CDR1 LNHDA, CDR2 SQIVND (reference sequence). The CDR3 totals 12 residues. V was pared by 6 bases and J by 4 bases, with 8 bases between. The table came from immunoSEQ multiplex PCR; TCRdb's copy has only in-frame clones and leaves some out. This sample yields more than 4,500 clones, of which roughly 65% are seen a single time; around 50% belongs to the top ten. The origin of this receptor is a human donor with peripheral T-cell lymphoma. The chain combines TRBV19 with TRBJ2-3; D may be TRBD2 (6 bases). Material: tumor tissue. CDR3 residues: CASSPGADTQYF. In nucleotides, the CDR3 is TGTGCCAGTAGCCCGGGAGCAGATACGCAGTATTTT.